This is a list of T cell receptor beta chains from one sample in a study of chemoradiotherapy in HPV16-positive cancers. This table comes from immunoSEQ multiplex PCR, and its TCRdb copy is limited to in-frame clones, with some not included. The table includes under 10,000 clones, 87% detected once. The input for sequencing was blood, taken from a patient who underwent chemoradiotherapy. Every receptor here comes from a human donor with HPV-associated anogenital cancer. CDR3s include the opening cysteine and the closing phenylalanine or tryptophan. D genes are given only for firm matches. For some rows the clone size is stated as once, few or many, or as a class when expanded; others skip it.

cdr3_nt | cdr3_aa | j_call | v_call | d_call | clone_size
TGTGCCAGCATGGCGGACACCGGGGAGCTGTTTTTT | CASMADTGELFF | TRBJ2-2 | TRBV5-8 | - | -
TGCAGCGTTGAAGCAACTAGCGGGGGGGCCGGGGAGCAGTTCTTC | CSVEATSGGAGEQFF | TRBJ2-1 | TRBV29-1 | TRBD2 | -
TGCGCCAGCAGCTTGGGTGGACAGTTTTTTCCTAGCACAGATACGCAGTATTTT | CASSLGGQFFPSTDTQYF | TRBJ2-3 | TRBV5-1 | - | -
TGTGCCAGCAGCTTAGGTTTCGGAGAGACCCAGTACTTC | CASSLGFGETQYF | TRBJ2-5 | TRBV13 | - | -
TGCGCCAGCAGCTTCGGTCCCAATCAGCCCCAGCATTTT | CASSFGPNQPQHF | TRBJ1-5 | TRBV5-1 | - | -
TGTGCCAGCAGCTTAGCCGGGACTCCTAGCACAGATACGCAGTATTTT | CASSLAGTPSTDTQYF | TRBJ2-3 | TRBV7-2 | - | -
TGTGCCAGCAGTGATGCGATAGGACAGGGGCCTGAAAAACTGTTTTTT | CASSDAIGQGPEKLFF | TRBJ1-4 | TRBV6-1 | TRBD1 | -
TGTGCCAGCAGCCTCGGGGTGGGCTACACCTTC | CASSLGVGYTF | TRBJ1-2 | TRBV6-5 | - | -
TGTGCCAGCATGGATAGCGGGGGGGCAGATACGCAGTATTTT | CASMDSGGADTQYF | TRBJ2-3 | TRBV14 | TRBD2 | -
TGTGCCAGCAGCCTTCGGGACAGCTTCATCAGCGGTACGCAGTATTTT | CASSLRDSFISGTQYF | TRBJ2-3 | TRBV7-1 | TRBD1 | once
TGCGCCAGCGCACTTGGGACAGCGAACACTGAAGCTTTCTTT | CASALGTANTEAFF | TRBJ1-1 | TRBV5-1 | TRBD1 | few
TGTGCCAGTAGTACCCGAGGACTAGCGGGGGAGCTCCAAGAGACCCAGTACTTC | CASSTRGLAGELQETQYF | TRBJ2-5 | TRBV19 | TRBD2 | few
TGCGCCAGCAGCCAAGATAGGGGTGAAGCTTTCTTT | CASSQDRGEAFF | TRBJ1-1 | TRBV4-3 | - | -
TGTGCCAGCGGCCTGAACAGCGTTAGCACAGATACGCAGTATTTT | CASGLNSVSTDTQYF | TRBJ2-3 | TRBV25-1 | - | -
TGTGCCAGCTCACCAGGGACTACAACCACGCAGTATTTT | CASSPGTTTTQYF | TRBJ2-3 | TRBV18 | TRBD2 | -
TGTGCCATCAGTGAGCCGTGGACAGACTATGGCTACACCTTC | CAISEPWTDYGYTF | TRBJ1-2 | TRBV10-3 | - | few
TGCGCCAGCAGCTTGGGGACAGGGTACGGTGGCTACACCTTC | CASSLGTGYGGYTF | TRBJ1-2 | TRBV5-1 | TRBD1 | -
TGTGCCATCAGTGAGGGAGGCCCCCAAGCCAAAAACATTCAGTACTTC | CAISEGGPQAKNIQYF | TRBJ2-4 | TRBV10-3 | - | -
TGTGCCAGCAGCCCCCAAACCGGGGGGGCGGAACAAGAGACCCAGTACTTC | CASSPQTGGAEQETQYF | TRBJ2-5 | TRBV5-4 | TRBD2 | -
TGTGCCAGCAGTGCCGGGTTTTACTTGAACACTGAAGCTTTCTTT | CASSAGFYLNTEAFF | TRBJ1-1 | TRBV6-1 | - | -
TGTGCCAGCAGTTCGACGGGGAATCAGCCCCAGCATTTT | CASSSTGNQPQHF | TRBJ1-5 | TRBV6-1 | - | -
TGCAGCGCCCTCACCGCCGGGACACTCCCCTACGAGCAGTACTTC | CSALTAGTLPYEQYF | TRBJ2-7 | TRBV29-1 | - | once
TGTGCCACGTGGCAGGGAAAAGAAAACTCTGGAAACACCATATATTTT | CATWQGKENSGNTIYF | TRBJ1-3 | TRBV19 | - | -
TGTGCCAGCAGCGTAGTTGCGGCGAGGTACAATGAGCAGTTCTTC | CASSVVAARYNEQFF | TRBJ2-1 | TRBV9 | - | once
TGTGCCAGCAGTGTAGTAGAGACCCAGTACTTC | CASSVVETQYF | TRBJ2-5 | TRBV2 | - | -
TGCAGCGTCTCACAGGGGCAGAACACTGAAGCTTTCTTT | CSVSQGQNTEAFF | TRBJ1-1 | TRBV29-1 | TRBD1 | once
TGTGCCAGCAGCTTAGGGGGGGCCTTTGAGACCCAGTACTTC | CASSLGGAFETQYF | TRBJ2-5 | TRBV7-2 | - | -
TGTGCCAGCAGTGAAAACAGGGGAGCCTCACCCCTCCACTTT | CASSENRGASPLHF | TRBJ1-6 | TRBV6-1 | TRBD1 | -
TGCGCCAGCAGCTACGGACAGGGGAATGAGCAGTTCTTC | CASSYGQGNEQFF | TRBJ2-1 | TRBV5-1 | TRBD1 | -
TGTGCCAGCAGCTCCTCTTTCGGGGGGCAAGAGACCCAGTACTTC | CASSSSFGGQETQYF | TRBJ2-5 | TRBV5-4 | TRBD2 | -
TGTGCCAGCAGCCGGGACAGGGGGCTACGCCCTAGAGGCTACACCTTC | CASSRDRGLRPRGYTF | TRBJ1-2 | TRBV5-6 | TRBD1 | -
TGTGCCAGCTCACCACCGCGGACAGCCACGAACACCGGGGAGCTGTTTTTT | CASSPPRTATNTGELFF | TRBJ2-2 | TRBV18 | - | -
TGTGCCAGCAAGCGCGACACCGGGGAGCTGTTTTTT | CASKRDTGELFF | TRBJ2-2 | TRBV9 | - | few
TGTGCCAGCAGCCCACAGGGGGCCGACACTGAAGCTTTCTTT | CASSPQGADTEAFF | TRBJ1-1 | TRBV7-9 | TRBD1 | -
TGTGCCAGCAGCTTCCGGCGGCGGGGGGCTCCCACAGATACGCAGTATTTT | CASSFRRRGAPTDTQYF | TRBJ2-3 | TRBV7-2 | TRBD2 | -
TGTGCCAGCAGTTTCGATCCGCGGGGGGCCTATGGCTACACCTTC | CASSFDPRGAYGYTF | TRBJ1-2 | TRBV27 | - | once
TGTGCCAGCAGCCAAGCGGCGCTTCCCAAAAACATTCAGTACTTC | CASSQAALPKNIQYF | TRBJ2-4 | TRBV4-2 | - | once
TGTGCCACCAGAACGGGGGGAAAATACAATGAGCAGTTCTTC | CATRTGGKYNEQFF | TRBJ2-1 | TRBV15 | TRBD2 | -
TGTGCCAGCAGCTTAGCGACAGGGTTCGACTATGGCTACACCTTC | CASSLATGFDYGYTF | TRBJ1-2 | TRBV7-8 | TRBD1 | -
TGTGCCAGCAGGCCGACAGGGGACCCCACTGAAGCTTTCTTT | CASRPTGDPTEAFF | TRBJ1-1 | TRBV5-4 | TRBD1 | -
TGTGCCAGCAGCGGGGGGATCTCCGGCTACACCTTC | CASSGGISGYTF | TRBJ1-2 | TRBV7-9 | - | once
TGTGCCAGCAGTGTCTGGCGGGGGGGCTCAGGAGATACGCAGTATTTT | CASSVWRGGSGDTQYF | TRBJ2-3 | TRBV2 | TRBD2 | -
TGTGCCAGCAGAGCGGGGGGGCAAGAGACCCAGTACTTC | CASRAGGQETQYF | TRBJ2-5 | TRBV6-5 | TRBD2 | -
TGTGCCAGCAGTACTACCGGCTCCTATAATTCACCCCTCCACTTT | CASSTTGSYNSPLHF | TRBJ1-6 | TRBV9 | - | once